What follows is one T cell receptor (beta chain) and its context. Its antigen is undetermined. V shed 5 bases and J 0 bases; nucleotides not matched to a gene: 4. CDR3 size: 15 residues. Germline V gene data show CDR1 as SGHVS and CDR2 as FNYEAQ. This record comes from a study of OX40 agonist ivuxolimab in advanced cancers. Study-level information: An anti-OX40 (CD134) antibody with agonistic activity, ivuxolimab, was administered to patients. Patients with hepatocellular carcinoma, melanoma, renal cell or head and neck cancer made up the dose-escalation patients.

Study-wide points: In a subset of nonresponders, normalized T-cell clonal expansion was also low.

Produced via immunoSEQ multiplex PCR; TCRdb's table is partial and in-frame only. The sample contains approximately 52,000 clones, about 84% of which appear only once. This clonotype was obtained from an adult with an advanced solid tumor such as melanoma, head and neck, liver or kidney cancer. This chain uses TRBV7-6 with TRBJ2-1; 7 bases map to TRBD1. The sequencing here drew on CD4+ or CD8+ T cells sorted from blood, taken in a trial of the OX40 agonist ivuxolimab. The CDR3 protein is CASSLRDSSYNEQFF. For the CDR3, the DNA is TGTGCCAGCAGCCTCCGGGACAGCTCCTACAATGAGCAGTTCTTC.